These 24 T cell receptor beta chains originate from one sample sequenced in a study of cytomegalovirus exposure and HLA in healthy donors. PCR employed 60 Vbeta and 13 Jbeta primers. Method: immunoSEQ multiplex PCR; TCRdb's copy keeps in-frame clones and lacks some. This sample has about 160,000 clones; under 75% occur once, and the top ten carry roughly 7.1%. The specimen was PBMCs. The receptor source for this set is a middle-aged man in good health and CMV-seropositive.

The chain joins TRBV7-3 to TRBJ2-5; 7 bases are a match to TRBD1. The CDR3 loop spans 13 amino acids. V shed 5 bases and J 11 bases; nucleotides not matched to a gene: 11. Germline V gives CDR1 SGHTA, CDR2 FQGTGA. CDR3 amino acids: CASSRDRTGEQYF. CDR3 nucleotide sequence: TGTGCCAGCAGCCGGGACAGAACTGGAGAGCAGTACTTC.

The rearrangement joins TRBV4-3 to TRBJ2-7, with TRBD2 identical over 9 bases. The CDR3 totals 14 residues. V shed 2 bases and J 7 bases; nucleotides not matched to a gene: 6. Germline V gives CDR1 LGHNA, CDR2 YSLEER. The CDR3 DNA sequence: TGCGCCAGCAGCCAACAGGGACTAGCAGGGGAGCAGTACTTC. Translating gives CASSQQGLAGEQYF.

The chain uses TRBV6-1 and TRBJ1-1; 7 nucleotides agree with TRBD1. J lost 1 base, V lost 7 bases, and 6 bases had no gene match. CDR3 length: 14 amino acids. The germline gives CDR1 MNHNS, CDR2 SASEGT. The CDR3 protein is CASTWGQRNTEAFF. In DNA, the CDR3 is TGTGCCAGCACCTGGGGACAGAGGAACACTGAAGCTTTCTTT.

This chain connects TRBV4-2 to TRBJ2-2, with a weak D call TRBD2 (5 bases). Trimming took 0 bases from V and 7 from J, leaving 12 bases between them. CDR3 length: 15 residues. Germline V lookup: CDR1 LGHNA, CDR2 YNFKEQ. The CDR3 DNA follows: TGTGCCAGCAGCCAAGATCCCGAAGGAGGCGGGGAGCTGTTTTTT. Its translation is CASSQDPEGGGELFF.

The count of this clone is one. The V gene is TRBV2, the J gene TRBJ2-5, with 7 bases that match TRBD1. The J call is in doubt because the DNA end fits TRBJ2-7 better. This CDR3 region has 16 residues. CDR1 is SNHLY, CDR2 FYNNEI, per germline. CDR3 amino acids: CASRYRQGSSSYEQYF. CDR3 nucleotides: TGTGCCAGCAGATACAGACAGGGATCGAGCTCCTACGAGCAGTACTTC.

The CDR3 region has the DNA TGTGCCAGCAGTCCCAGGGGGCCCGACACCGGGGAGCTGTTTTTT. This gives the protein CASSPRGPDTGELFF. The V gene is TRBV6-5, the J gene TRBJ2-2; 8 bases align to TRBD1. J gave up 3 bases and V 5 bases, and 5 bases lay outside the gene matches. Germline V lookup: CDR1 MNHEY, CDR2 SVGAGI. The CDR3 runs to 15 residues.

V usage is TRBV2 and J usage is TRBJ1-5; TRBD1 might be the D (5 bases). Germline assignment: CDR1 SNHLY and CDR2 FYNNEI. Trimming stripped 6 bases from V and 0 bases from J, with 15 bases between. There are 16 residues in the CDR3. The CDR3 DNA reads TGTGCCAGCAGACCCGAGACAGTCTATAGCAATCAGCCCCAGCATTTT. Translating gives CASRPETVYSNQPQHF.

The rearrangement links TRBV29-1 to TRBJ2-1, with 9 bases identical to TRBD2. Germline CDR1 SQVTM, CDR2 ANQGSEA. V shed 7 bases, J shed 5 bases, and the junction held 9 bases outside the gene matches. There are 14 residues in the CDR3. CDR3 amino acids: CSGGLAGRNNEQFF. CDR3 in DNA: TGCAGCGGGGGGCTAGCGGGGCGAAACAATGAGCAGTTCTTC.

This rearrangement joins TRBV7-2 to TRBJ1-4; D is uncertain. Deletions cut 6 bases from V and 0 bases from J, with 14 bases between. Germline lookup yields CDR1 SGHTA and CDR2 FQGNSA. The length of the CDR3 is 16 residues. In DNA form, the CDR3 reads TGTGCCAGCAGTCCGGAAGTAGGAGCAACTAATGAAAAACTGTTTTTT. Its protein product is CASSPEVGATNEKLFF. The full variable domain, completed using reference TRBV7-2 and TRBJ1-4, is GAGVSQSPSNKVTEKGKDVELRCDPISGHTALYWYRQSLGQGLEFLIYFQGNSAPDKSGLPSDRFSAERTGGSVSTLTIQRTQQEDSAVYLCASSPEVGATNEKLFFGSGTQLSVL.

The chain couples TRBV29-1 to TRBJ1-1; 8 bases match TRBD1. V was pared by 6 bases and J by 5 bases, with 8 bases of the junction left unmatched. The CDR3 is 13 residues long. CDR1 and CDR2 (germline): SQVTM, ANQGSEA. The CDR3 region is CSVGDRRGTEAFF. CDR3 in DNA: TGCAGCGTAGGGGACAGGCGCGGGACTGAAGCTTTCTTT. The full variable domain, completed using reference TRBV29-1 and TRBJ1-1, is SAVISQKPSRDICQRGTSLTIQCQVDSQVTMMFWYRQQPGQSLTLIATANQGSEATYESGFVIDKFPISRPNLTFSTLTVSNMSPEDSSIYLCSVGDRRGTEAFFGQGTRLTVV.

This sequence joins TRBV18 and TRBJ2-6, with 8 bases fitting TRBD1. This CDR3 comprises 18 residues. With V trimmed by 3 bases and J by 4 bases, 11 bases remained unmatched. The V gene's germline CDR1 is KGHSH and CDR2 LQKENI. The CDR3 spells CASSPARTGGVGANVLTF. Written as DNA, the CDR3 is TGTGCCAGCTCACCGGCCCGAACAGGGGGAGTGGGGGCCAACGTCCTGACTTTC.

In its sample, this clone was seen a few times. V gene TRBV29-1 combines with J gene TRBJ2-6; no definite D call. Germline assignment: CDR1 SQVTM and CDR2 ANQGSEA. The CDR3 totals 16 residues. The V gene lost 4 bases and the J gene lost 5 bases, with 18 bases spanning the gap. The CDR3 nucleotides are TGCAGCGTTGCGGGTGTTATCGGTTCTAGGGCCAACGTCCTGACTTTC. Amino acid sequence: CSVAGVIGSRANVLTF.

The rearrangement links TRBV7-6 to TRBJ2-7; D perhaps matches TRBD1 (6 bases). V was trimmed by 4 bases and J by 0 bases, leaving 22 bases between them. Germline lookup yields CDR1 SGHVS and CDR2 FNYEAQ. The length of the CDR3 is 18 residues. The CDR3 loop reads CASSSRGGSGTNSYEQYF. The CDR3 DNA reads TGTGCCAGCAGCTCAAGGGGCGGGTCCGGGACAAACTCCTACGAGCAGTACTTC.

This clone was seen only once. This chain uses TRBV4-3 with TRBJ1-2; 9 bases are a match to TRBD1. Germline V gene lookup returns CDR1 LGHNA and CDR2 YSLEER. The CDR3 has 16 residues. The junction had 13 bases not matched to a gene; V was cut back by 7 bases and J by 4 bases. CDR3 residues: CASTPQVGQGRYGYTF. The CDR3, as DNA: TGCGCCAGCACGCCTCAGGTCGGACAGGGGCGCTATGGCTACACCTTC.

The V call is TRBV10-3, the J call TRBJ2-2; maybe TRBD2 (6 bases). Germline V gene data show CDR1 as ENHRY and CDR2 as SYGVKD. The ends were cut back, 0 bases at V and 3 bases at J, with 11 bases in the middle. The CDR3 has 16 amino acids. CDR3 coding DNA: TGTGCCATCAGTGAGTCGACTCGGGGGTACACCGGGGAGCTGTTTTTT. Amino acids: CAISESTRGYTGELFF.

J is TRBJ1-2 and V is TRBV15, with 7 nucleotides matching TRBD1. Looked up from germline, CDR1 is LNHNV and CDR2 is YYDKDF (reference sequence). The CDR3 has 12 amino acids. Trimming took 3 bases from V and 6 from J; bases not matched to a gene: 1. DNA of the CDR3: TGTGCCACCAGCAGCGACAGGGATGGCTACACCTTC. Residues: CATSSDRDGYTF. Drawing the rest from reference TRBV15 and TRBJ1-2, the complete variable domain is DAMVIQNPRYQVTQFGKPVTLSCSQTLNHNVMYWYQQKSSQAPKLLFHYYDKDFNNEADTPDNFQSRRPNTSFCFLDIRSPGLGDTAMYLCATSSDRDGYTFGSGTRLTVV.

CDR3 DNA: TGTGCCAGCAGCTTGGAGGGGGCAAACACTGAAGCTTTCTTT. Its translation is CASSLEGANTEAFF. The chain combines TRBV7-3 with TRBJ1-1, with 7 bases matching TRBD1. This CDR3 has 14 residues. Germline CDR1 and CDR2: SGHTA and FQGTGA. Trimming took 3 bases from V and 2 from J; bases not matched to a gene: 3.

The chain combines TRBV10-1 with TRBJ2-1; 10 nucleotides agree with TRBD2. J gave up 3 bases and V 0 bases, and 2 bases lay outside the gene matches. The CDR3 has 16 amino acids. Germline lookup yields CDR1 WNHNN and CDR2 SYGVQD (reference sequence). This chain's CDR3 is CASSESLAGDYNEQFF. The CDR3 DNA reads as TGCGCCAGCAGTGAGTCGCTAGCGGGGGACTACAATGAGCAGTTCTTC.

This chain connects TRBV6-1 to TRBJ1-2; a weak D match, TRBD1 (5 bases). The germline gives CDR1 MNHNS, CDR2 SASEGT. Trimming took off 6 bases at V and 2 bases at J, with 10 bases between the two ends. The CDR3 is made up of 13 amino acids. CDR3 nucleotides: TGTGCCAGCAGGTTGACAGCCAACTATGGCTACACCTTC. Protein: CASRLTANYGYTF.

CDR3 in DNA: TGTGCCAGCAGTGAAGCGGGGCAATACTACGAGCAGTACTTC. This codes for CASSEAGQYYEQYF. This chain uses TRBV2 with TRBJ2-7; D is possibly TRBD1 (5 bases). Trimming stripped 0 bases from V and 3 bases from J, with 9 bases between. Germline lookup yields CDR1 SNHLY and CDR2 FYNNEI. This CDR3 has 14 amino acids.

The chain has TRBV11-2 and TRBJ2-7, with D possibly being TRBD2 (6 bases). The CDR3 consists of 14 residues. Trimming left V 8 bases short and J 3 bases short, with 17 bases between. Germline V gives CDR1 SGHAT, CDR2 FQNNGV. The CDR3 DNA follows: TGTGCCAGCGGGCTCGGTACGGGGGACTACGAGCAGTACTTC. Translating it yields CASGLGTGDYEQYF.

The V and J genes are TRBV11-3 and TRBJ2-3, with a weak D call TRBD1 (6 bases). Deletions cut 5 bases from V and 3 bases from J, with 18 bases between. CDR3 length equals 16 residues. The germline gives CDR1 SGHNT, CDR2 YENEEA. CDR3 sequence: CASSDRRRQGTDTQYF. CDR3 DNA sequence: TGTGCCAGCAGCGATAGGAGGAGGCAGGGGACAGATACGCAGTATTTT.

Comments on this clone: Other DNA sequences in the sample encode the same CDR3. The chain recombines TRBV4-3 with TRBJ1-1, with a possible D match to TRBD1 (6 bases). The length of the CDR3 is 14 residues. Germline V gives CDR1 LGHNA, CDR2 YSLEER. With 0 bases removed from V and 1 base from J, the gap between germline ends came to 6 bases. The CDR3: CASSQEQGNTEAFF. CDR3 coding DNA: TGCGCCAGCAGCCAAGAACAGGGGAACACTGAAGCTTTCTTT.

The table lists this clone with a few counts. V usage is TRBV4-1 and J usage is TRBJ2-1; 10 positions agree with TRBD2. The CDR3 consists of 18 residues. Germline assignment: CDR1 MGHRA and CDR2 YSYEKL. V was clipped by 2 bases and J by 1 base; unmatched bases: 8. The CDR3 region has the DNA TGCGCCAGCAGCCAAAGGATTAGCGGGGGGCTTTCCTACAATGAGCAGTTCTTC. It encodes CASSQRISGGLSYNEQFF.